This entry features one T cell receptor (beta chain) sequence. The sample comes from a study of blood T cell repertoires in COVID-19. Clones were read by immunoSEQ multiplex PCR, and TCRdb kept only the in-frame ones, dropping some. The sample holds fewer than 250,000 clones, 85% to 90% seen once. Trimming stripped 5 bases from V and 8 bases from J, with 15 bases between. The CDR3 has 13 amino acids. Germline V lookup: CDR1 SGHAT, CDR2 FQNNGV. The chain combines TRBV11-2 with TRBJ1-2; D may be TRBD1 (6 bases). The sample consisted of peripheral blood. The TCR sequence derives from a man between 50 and 59 years old with acute or convalescent COVID-19. CDR3 in amino acids: CASSPTGNLGYTF. For the CDR3, the DNA is TGTGCCAGCAGCCCTACAGGGAATTTGGGCTACACCTTC.